Shown below are 20 T cell receptor beta chains from a single sample sequenced in a study of T cells after posttransplantation cyclophosphamide. Cyclophosphamide on days +3 and +4 followed busulfan-fludarabine conditioning and a marrow graft. Repertoires were generated with immunoSEQ multiplex PCR, while TCRdb's copy carries only in-frame clones and drops some. The data contain 6,000 to 9,500 clones, 82% of them singletons. This sample comprised CD4+ T cells sorted from blood, obtained around 1,100 days after allogeneic stem cell transplant with posttransplant cyclophosphamide. All receptors derive from a female patient between 40 and 55 years old who received an allogeneic stem cell transplant from a related donor, was CMV-positive, and had no GVHD. Some T cells may originate from the graft donor.

This clone has only a few counts. The rearrangement links TRBV6-1 to TRBJ1-1; 7 bases align to TRBD1. Germline CDR1 is MNHNS and CDR2 is SASEGT. The V gene end was trimmed by 6 bases and the J gene end by 1 base; junction bases not matched to a gene: 5. The CDR3 is 14 amino acids. CDR3 in DNA: TGTGCCAGCAGGATGGGACAGAGGAACACTGAAGCTTTCTTT. This sequence encodes CASRMGQRNTEAFF.

The rearrangement uses TRBV6-5 and TRBJ1-1; 8 nucleotides match TRBD1. V was pared by 6 bases and J by 5 bases, with 11 bases of the junction left unmatched. The CDR3 is 15 amino acids. CDR1 is MNHEY, CDR2 SVGAGI, per germline. The CDR3 loop is CASSPRTGHGTEAFF. In nucleotides, the CDR3 is TGTGCCAGCAGCCCTAGGACAGGGCACGGTACTGAAGCTTTCTTT.

The V gene is TRBV11-2, the J gene TRBJ2-7; D not certain. This CDR3 is 13 amino acids long. V lost 1 base to trimming and J lost 4 bases, with 8 bases between them. CDR1 is SGHAT and CDR2 is FQNNGV in the germline V gene. The CDR3 DNA is TGTGCCAGCAGCTTAGCTTCTGTTTACGAGCAGTACTTC. This translates into CASSLASVYEQYF. Using reference TRBV11-2 and TRBJ2-7 for the parts outside the CDR3, the full variable domain is EAGVAQSPRYKIIEKRQSVAFWCNPISGHATLYWYQQILGQGPKLLIQFQNNGVVDDSQLPKDRFSAERLKGVDSTLKIQPAKLEDSAVYLCASSLASVYEQYFGPGTRLTVT.

This clone was observed a single time. The CDR3 DNA reads TGTGCCAGCAGCTTGGCCACAGGGTCGGGCACCGGGGAGCTGTTTTTT. Translating gives CASSLATGSGTGELFF. V and J are TRBV5-4 and TRBJ2-2, with D possibly being TRBD1 (6 bases). Germline V gene data show CDR1 as SGHNT and CDR2 as YYREEE (reference sequence). V was trimmed by 0 bases and J by 4 bases, leaving 13 bases between them. CDR3 length equals 16 residues.

The V call is TRBV14, the J call TRBJ2-1, with D possibly being TRBD1 (5 bases). V dropped 1 base and J dropped 8 bases, with 12 bases sitting between them. The CDR3 has 14 amino acids. Germline values: CDR1 SGHDN, CDR2 FVKESK. The CDR3 nucleotides are TGTGCCAGCAGCCAAGGGGGCCCCGATGATGAGCAGTTCTTC. Translated: CASSQGGPDDEQFF.

The gene calls are TRBV5-6 and TRBJ2-7; 8 bases are shared with TRBD1. Germline trimming cut 2 bases from V and 1 base from J; bases unmatched to any gene: 5. The germline V gene encodes CDR1 SGHDT and CDR2 YYEEEE. CDR3 length equals 15 residues. The CDR3 spells CASSFLGTGSYEQYF. In nucleotides, the CDR3 is TGTGCCAGCAGCTTCCTCGGGACAGGTTCCTACGAGCAGTACTTC.

The chain combines TRBV5-3 with TRBJ2-1, with D maybe TRBD2 (5 bases). TRBV5-3 is recorded as an ORF, its role being uncertain. V gave up 9 bases and J gave up 8 bases, with 18 bases separating them. This CDR3 contains 13 residues. Here the CDR3 DNA reads TGTGCCACCCCCCCCTCCTATAGCGATGAGCAGTTCTTC. Protein sequence: CATPPSYSDEQFF.

The gene calls are TRBV29-1 and TRBJ1-3; 7 bases agree with TRBD1. CDR1 SQVTM and CDR2 ANQGSEA come from the germline V gene. With V trimmed by 7 bases and J by 2 bases, 5 bases remained unmatched. The CDR3 sequence is 13 residues long. CDR3 loop: CSANRGPGNTIYF. The CDR3 coding sequence is TGCAGCGCAAACAGGGGACCTGGAAACACCATATATTTT.

The chain combines TRBV6-5 with TRBJ1-1; D call uncertain. V dropped 2 bases and J dropped 0 bases, with 10 bases sitting between them. CDR3 length: 15 residues. Germline V gives CDR1 MNHEY, CDR2 SVGAGI. The CDR3 reads CASSYGSGLNTEAFF. The CDR3 coding sequence is TGTGCCAGCAGTTACGGTTCAGGCTTGAACACTGAAGCTTTCTTT.

The chain joins TRBV4-1 to TRBJ1-2, with 9 nucleotides matching TRBD1. This CDR3 is 14 amino acids long. Unmatched junction bases numbered 7, after V lost 2 bases and J lost 9 bases. Germline-derived CDR1 and CDR2 are MGHRA and YSYEKL. This CDR3 is CASSQPGTGSSYTF. The CDR3 nucleotides are TGCGCCAGCAGCCAACCCGGGACAGGGAGTAGCTACACCTTC.

The chain uses TRBV27 and TRBJ2-2, with TRBD2 identical over 10 bases. J was trimmed by 4 bases and V by 6 bases; bases with no gene match: 8. The CDR3 length is 16 residues. Looked up from germline, CDR1 is MNHEY and CDR2 is SMNVEV (reference sequence). The CDR3 nucleotides read TGTGCCAGCAGGCGAGCGGGGGGGCGGTTCACCGGGGAGCTGTTTTTT. It is translated as CASRRAGGRFTGELFF.

This clone was found a few times. This rearrangement joins TRBV19 to TRBJ1-1, with a tentative D call TRBD1 (6 bases). V lost 5 bases and J lost 5, with 15 bases in between. The germline V gene encodes CDR1 LNHDA and CDR2 SQIVND (reference sequence). The CDR3 sequence is 14 residues long. The CDR3 loop reads CASSVQGVGTEAFF. The CDR3 nucleotides are TGTGCCAGTAGTGTACAGGGAGTTGGGACTGAAGCTTTCTTT.

V gene TRBV5-4 combines with J gene TRBJ1-1; no reliable D call. The CDR3 has 13 residues. From germline, CDR1 is SGHNT and CDR2 YYREEE (reference sequence). The ends were cut back, 4 bases at V and 6 bases at J, with 13 bases in the middle. CDR3 residues: CASSGTEGAEAFF. CDR3 DNA: TGTGCCAGCAGCGGAACGGAGGGAGCTGAAGCTTTCTTT. The variable domain in full, completed from reference TRBV5-4 and TRBJ1-1, reads ETGVTQSPTHLIKTRGQQVTLRCSSQSGHNTVSWYQQALGQGPQFIFQYYREEENGRGNFPPRFSGLQFPNYSSELNVNALELDDSALYLCASSGTEGAEAFFGQGTRLTVV.

The rearrangement uses TRBV6-5 and TRBJ1-4, with 7 bases matching TRBD1. Germline V gives CDR1 MNHEY, CDR2 SVGAGI. The V segment lost 4 bases and the J segment 2 bases; nucleotides outside the gene matches: 4. The CDR3 loop spans 15 amino acids. This CDR3 is CASSSLGQTNEKLFF. In DNA form, the CDR3 reads TGTGCCAGCAGTTCTTTGGGACAGACTAATGAAAAACTGTTTTTT.

In its sample, this clone was seen once. This sequence joins TRBV4-1 and TRBJ1-2; 7 bases are shared with TRBD1. Germline V gives CDR1 MGHRA, CDR2 YSYEKL. V dropped 3 bases and J dropped 4; count of bases not matched to a gene: 5. The CDR3 consists of 14 residues. The CDR3: CASSHGGQAYGYTF. CDR3 nucleotides: TGCGCCAGCAGCCACGGTGGACAGGCCTATGGCTACACCTTC.

This sequence joins TRBV6-5 and TRBJ2-3, with a weak D call TRBD2 (6 bases). From germline, CDR1 is MNHEY and CDR2 SVGAGI. The length of the CDR3 is 14 residues. Trimming stripped 5 bases from V and 2 bases from J, with 11 bases between. The DNA of the CDR3 is TGTGCCAGCAGTGTAGCGGAAGCCACAGATACGCAGTATTTT. Its translation: CASSVAEATDTQYF.

The gene calls are TRBV5-1 and TRBJ2-5; 9 nucleotides match TRBD1. J lost 7 bases, V lost 2 bases, and 6 bases had no gene match. From germline, CDR1 is SGHRS and CDR2 YFSETQ. The CDR3 totals 14 residues. CDR3 coding DNA: TGCGCCAGCAGCTTTCGACAGGGGGACGGGACCCAGTACTTC. It encodes CASSFRQGDGTQYF.

The chain carries TRBV7-9 and TRBJ2-5, with 11 positions matching TRBD1. This CDR3 is built from 15 residues. The trim removed 5 bases at V and 5 bases at J, leaving 7 bases unmatched. Germline lookup yields CDR1 SEHNR and CDR2 FQNEAQ (reference sequence). The CDR3 loop reads CASSRRDRGDETQYF. CDR3 coding DNA: TGTGCCAGCAGCCGGAGGGACAGGGGGGATGAGACCCAGTACTTC.

The rearrangement uses TRBV19 and TRBJ2-7; D might be TRBD2 (5 bases). Germline lookup yields CDR1 LNHDA and CDR2 SQIVND (reference sequence). The CDR3 is 15 residues long. Between the trimmed V and J ends, which lost 3 bases and 3 bases, there was a span of 15 bases. The CDR3 region is CASSISWGAGYEQYF. The CDR3 nucleotides are TGTGCCAGTAGTATCTCTTGGGGAGCCGGCTACGAGCAGTACTTC.

The rearrangement joins TRBV11-2 to TRBJ1-3; the D is unclear. V shed 1 base and J shed 0 bases, with 7 bases lying between them. The CDR3 spans 15 residues. Germline CDR1 and CDR2: SGHAT and FQNNGV. The CDR3 here is CASSLGRHSGNTIYF. The CDR3 nucleotides read TGTGCCAGCAGCTTAGGACGACACTCTGGAAACACCATATATTTT. Looking up the rest from reference TRBV11-2 and TRBJ1-3 gives the full variable domain: EAGVAQSPRYKIIEKRQSVAFWCNPISGHATLYWYQQILGQGPKLLIQFQNNGVVDDSQLPKDRFSAERLKGVDSTLKIQPAKLEDSAVYLCASSLGRHSGNTIYFGEGSWLTVV.